Listed here are 5 T cell receptor beta chains from one sample, sequenced in a study of neoadjuvant anti-PD-1 for oral cavity cancer. Repertoires were generated with immunoSEQ multiplex PCR, while TCRdb's copy carries only in-frame clones and drops some. The data hold 65,000 to 95,000 clones, with 84% observed a single time. The material was PBMCs, obtained before nivolumab (anti-PD-1) treatment. The origin of the receptors is a person aged 40-85 years with oral cavity squamous cell carcinoma.

This chain uses TRBV4-1 with TRBJ1-3; D unclear. Trimming removed 0 bases at V and 1 base at J, with 16 bases between. Germline V lookup: CDR1 MGHRA, CDR2 YSYEKL. The CDR3 runs 18 residues. This CDR3 reads CASSQDWEVGRSGNTIYF. DNA for the CDR3: TGCGCCAGCAGCCAAGATTGGGAGGTAGGGAGATCTGGAAACACCATATATTTT.

The chain recombines TRBV20-1 with TRBJ2-1; D unresolved. Trimming pared 2 bases from V and 9 bases from J, leaving 8 bases between. The length of the CDR3 is 11 residues. CDR1 is DFQATT, CDR2 SNEGSKA, per germline (reference sequence). CDR3 residues: CSARPGTEQFF. CDR3 DNA: TGCAGTGCTAGACCCGGTACTGAGCAGTTCTTC.

The DNA of the CDR3 is TGCGCCAGCAGTGGGTCCGGGACTAGCGGCACAGATACGCAGTATTTT. This translates into CASSGSGTSGTDTQYF. The chain employs TRBV10-2 and TRBJ2-3; 10 bases map to TRBD2. This CDR3 spans 16 amino acids. V was pared by 4 bases and J by 1 base, with 5 bases of the junction left unmatched. Germline CDR1 WSHSY, CDR2 SAAADI.

This clone is categorized as medium-sized. The V gene is TRBV5-1, the J gene TRBJ2-7; 8 nucleotides agree with TRBD1. CDR1 and CDR2 from the germline V gene are SGHRS and YFSETQ. V dropped 5 bases and J dropped 0; count of bases not matched to a gene: 4. This CDR3 region has 14 residues. The CDR3 loop reads CASRAGQVSYEQYF. In DNA, the CDR3 is TGCGCCAGCAGGGCGGGACAGGTCTCCTACGAGCAGTACTTC.

V is TRBV2 and J is TRBJ1-2; a weak D match, TRBD1 (6 bases). Germline CDR1 and CDR2: SNHLY and FYNNEI. The CDR3 is 13 residues long. V lost 5 bases and J lost 4, with 11 bases in between. This chain's CDR3 is CASSRTGTYGYTF. The DNA of the CDR3 is TGTGCCAGCAGTAGAACAGGGACCTATGGCTACACCTTC.